One sample yielded the 15 T cell receptor beta chains listed below, sequenced in a study of breast tumors, draining lymph nodes, adjacent tissues. Samples came from axillary lymph nodes draining the breast cancer. TCRdb reprocessed the multiplex PCR reads via MiXCR and lists one record per CDR3 protein. This table holds roughly 220,000 distinct CDR3 sequences, less than 40% found once. The source material was axillary lymph node tissue. These TCRs come from a female donor with breast cancer. Some clones in this sample may be carry-over from other donors' samples.

As for this clonotype: The DNA is left out, because the CDR3 cannot be placed on it with certainty; the CDR3 is given as TCRdb lists it. The gene calls are TRBV7-9 and TRBJ2-7; TRBD1, as called in the table, went unchecked against the DNA. CDR1 SEHNR and CDR2 FQNEAQ come from the germline V gene (reference sequence). Including both end residues, the CDR3 is 19 amino acids long. The CDR3 spells CASSIYLCSVEDPGDEQYF.

This sequence joins TRBV2 and TRBJ2-3; 12 bases map to TRBD2. Germline CDR1 is SNHLY and CDR2 is FYNNEI. V shed 6 bases, J shed 5 bases, and the junction held 12 bases outside the gene matches. CDR3 length equals 17 residues. CDR3 bases: TGTGCCAGCAGAGCCCGACCTAGCGGGGGGGCCAGAGATACGCAGTATTTT. This codes for CASRARPSGGARDTQYF. Full variable domain (missing parts from reference TRBV2 and TRBJ2-3): EPEVTQTPSHQVTQMGQEVILRCVPISNHLYFYWYRQILGQKVEFLVSFYNNEISEKSEIFDDQFSVERPDGSNFTLKIRSTKLEDSAMYFCASRARPSGGARDTQYFGPGTRLTVL.

Turning to this clonotype: The junction shows a germline mismatch at one end, possibly a read error. J is TRBJ1-1 and V is TRBV2; D not certain. CDR3 length: 13 residues. Germline CDR1 is SNHLY and CDR2 is FYNNEI. CDR3 in DNA: TGTGCCAGCACCCCGGACGGTAACACTGAAACTTTCTTT. It translates to CASTPDGNTETFF.

This clonotype was detected many times. The chain uses TRBV20-1 and TRBJ1-2; D is undetermined. V lost 5 bases and J lost 6, with 13 bases in between. CDR3 length: 12 amino acids. CDR1 and CDR2 from the germline V gene are DFQATT and SNEGSKA (reference sequence). CDR3 sequence reads: CSAAGKLHGYTF. CDR3 bases: TGCAGTGCTGCTGGGAAACTCCATGGCTACACCTTC.

This clonotype counts as medium-sized (0.01 to 0.1%). The V call is TRBV6-1, the J call TRBJ1-2, with D perhaps matching TRBD1 (6 bases). CDR1 is MNHNS and CDR2 is SASEGT in the germline V gene. V was trimmed by 1 base and J by 9 bases, leaving 12 bases between them. The CDR3 runs to 13 residues. In nucleotides, the CDR3 is TGTGCCAGCAGTGAAGGGACAGAGCCGCGCTACACCTTC. It specifies CASSEGTEPRYTF.

CDR3 nucleotides: TGTGCCAGCAGACCCCTTGGAGCCCACGTCCTGACTTTC. Its protein is CASRPLGAHVLTF. The gene calls are TRBV12-3 or TRBV12-4 and TRBJ2-6; no definite D call. The V end was cut by 6 bases, the J end by 11 bases, with 14 bases between. The CDR3 extends over 13 amino acids.

This clonotype was recorded at least ten times. J is TRBJ1-2 and V is TRBV7-9, with 9 bases lining up with TRBD1. The J segment lost 8 bases and the V segment lost 3 bases, leaving 4 bases of the junction unmatched. Germline CDR1 reads SEHNR; CDR2 reads FQNEAQ (reference sequence). The CDR3 loop spans 13 amino acids. The CDR3 is CASSFTGGSGYTF. In DNA form, the CDR3 reads TGTGCCAGCAGCTTTACAGGGGGCAGCGGCTACACCTTC. The variable domain in full, completed from reference TRBV7-9 and TRBJ1-2, reads DTGVSQNPRHKITKRGQNVTFRCDPISEHNRLYWYRQTLGQGPEFLTYFQNEAQLEKSRLLSDRFSAERPKGSFSTLEIQRTEQGDSAMYLCASSFTGGSGYTFGSGTRLTVV.

This clonotype was picked up many times. The rearrangement joins TRBV19 to TRBJ1-5; TRBD1 agrees at 12 bases. The V segment lost 4 bases and the J segment 5 bases; nucleotides outside the gene matches: 0. This CDR3 has 14 residues. Germline V CDR1 and CDR2: LNHDA, SQIVND (reference sequence). In nucleotides, the CDR3 is TGTGCCAGTAGTAGGGACAGGGGGCATCAGCCCCAGCATTTT. Translating it yields CASSRDRGHQPQHF. The variable domain in full, with the rest retrieved from reference TRBV19 and TRBJ1-5, is DGGITQSPKYLFRKEGQNVTLSCEQNLNHDAMYWYRQDPGQGLRLIYYSQIVNDFQKGDIAEGYSVSREKKESFPLTVTSAQKNPTAFYLCASSRDRGHQPQHFGDGTRLSIL.

The chain employs TRBV11-2 and TRBJ2-5; 8 nucleotides line up with TRBD1. CDR1 and CDR2 (germline): SGHAT, FQNNGV. The CDR3 has 15 amino acids. Trimming at V came to 4 bases and at J to 2 bases, leaving 6 bases not matched to a gene. CDR3 residues: CASSSGDRTQETQYF. The CDR3 DNA sequence: TGTGCCAGCAGCTCAGGGGACAGGACACAAGAGACCCAGTACTTC.

Notes on this clonotype: A much larger clone is a single base away; this may be a read error. The chain is built from TRBV20-1 and TRBJ1-2; 8 nucleotides match TRBD1. This CDR3 is built from 12 residues. Germline V lookup: CDR1 DFQATT, CDR2 SNEGSKA (reference sequence). The CDR3 DNA follows: TGCAGTGCTCCGGGGACAGGAGGTGGCTCCACCTTC. Amino acid sequence: CSAPGTGGGSTF.

J is TRBJ1-2 and V is TRBV6-1; D might be TRBD1 (5 bases). The V end was cut by 2 bases, the J end by 2 bases, with 9 bases between. CDR3 size: 14 residues. Germline CDR1 is MNHNS and CDR2 is SASEGT. Here the CDR3 reads CASSELRQNYGYTF. The CDR3 nucleotides are TGTGCCAGCAGTGAACTCCGACAGAACTATGGCTACACCTTC.

This chain connects TRBV2 to TRBJ2-1; unclear D gene. The germline V gene has CDR1 SNHLY and CDR2 FYNNEI. Trimming pared 6 bases from V and 9 bases from J, leaving 15 bases between. The CDR3 contains 13 residues. The DNA for the CDR3 is TGTGCCAGCAGCCTCTTAGAATCCACTGAGCAGTTCTTC. Translated, it gives CASSLLESTEQFF.

At least ten counts were recorded for this clonotype. The chain carries TRBV7-3 and TRBJ2-3; 9 bases map to TRBD1. The V and J ends lost 5 bases and 2 bases, in that order; junction bases with no gene match: 5. The germline gives CDR1 SGHTA, CDR2 FQGTGA. The CDR3 totals 15 residues. The CDR3 region has the DNA TGTGCCAGCAGCCCCCGGGACAGGGACACAGATACGCAGTATTTT. Protein sequence: CASSPRDRDTDTQYF. The entire variable domain, with the rest obtained from reference TRBV7-3 and TRBJ2-3, is as follows: GAGVSQTPSNKVTEKGKYVELRCDPISGHTALYWYRQSLGQGPEFLIYFQGTGAADDSGLPNDRFFAVRPEGSVSTLKIQRTERGDSAVYLCASSPRDRDTDTQYFGPGTRLTVL.

This chain uses TRBV4-1 with TRBJ1-1, with 8 bases matching TRBD1. The ends lost 1 base at V and 1 base at J; junction bases unmatched: 11. Germline-derived CDR1 and CDR2 are MGHRA and YSYEKL. There are 18 residues in the CDR3. The CDR3 bases are TGCGCCAGCAGCCAAGTTTTCGTCAGGGGGCTTGGGAACACTGAAGCTTTCTTT. It codes for CASSQVFVRGLGNTEAFF.

This clonotype is labeled medium-sized. The chain carries TRBV7-9 and TRBJ1-2, with D possibly being TRBD1 (5 bases). Germline V gene lookup returns CDR1 SEHNR and CDR2 FQNEAQ (reference sequence). CDR3 length equals 15 residues. The V end lost 0 bases, the J end lost 8 bases, and 16 bases lay between the germline ends. CDR3 sequence reads: CASSLAEGLERGYTF. The CDR3 nucleotides read TGTGCCAGCAGCTTAGCGGAGGGGCTCGAGAGGGGCTACACCTTC.